The next 11 T cell receptor beta chains were all read from a single sample in a study of CD8 T cells in Susac syndrome. RNA amounts of 0.5 to 1 ug underwent reverse transcription with random hexamers. TCRdb independently ran MiXCR on the immunoSEQ multiplex PCR reads; one entry per CDR3 protein. Of about 400,000 distinct CDR3 sequences in the sample, roughly 85% were seen once. Sequenced material: CD8+ T cells from PBMCs. Source of these receptors: a human donor with multiple sclerosis.

J is TRBJ2-1 and V is TRBV6-5; no clear D gene. This CDR3 comprises 14 residues. The V gene's germline CDR1 is MNHEY and CDR2 SVGAGI. The V end was cut by 7 bases, the J end by 3 bases, with 13 bases between. The CDR3 loop is CASTPRWDYNEQFF. The DNA of the CDR3 is TGTGCCAGCACTCCGAGGTGGGACTACAATGAGCAGTTCTTC.

The V call is TRBV20-1, the J call TRBJ2-1, with D perhaps TRBD1 or TRBD2 (5 bases each). The CDR3 is 16 residues long. Looked up from germline, CDR1 is DFQATT and CDR2 is SNEGSKA (reference sequence). V was pared by 6 bases and J by 8 bases, with 26 bases between. Written as DNA, the CDR3 is TGCAGTGCGCCTACTAGGACCCGGGACCTGGGGGATGAGCAGTTCTTC. It translates to CSAPTRTRDLGDEQFF.

The chain combines TRBV28 with TRBJ2-7, with D possibly TRBD2 on 6 matching bases. Germline CDR1 MDHEN, CDR2 SYDVKM. The CDR3 has 11 residues. V was cut by 6 bases and J by 5 bases, with 8 bases left in between. The CDR3 DNA reads as TGTGCCAGCAGGAGGAGGGACGAGCAGTACTTC. This translates into CASRRRDEQYF.

V and J are TRBV20-1 and TRBJ1-5; possible D gene TRBD1, 5 bases. V was shortened by 3 bases and J by 0 bases, with 15 bases between the two germline ends. Per the germline V gene, CDR1 is DFQATT and CDR2 is SNEGSKA (reference sequence). CDR3 length equals 16 residues. In nucleotides, the CDR3 is TGCAGTGCTAGGGGGCGGGGAATTTATAGCAATCAGCCCCAGCATTTT. This codes for CSARGRGIYSNQPQHF.

V usage is TRBV6-6 and J usage is TRBJ1-2; TRBD1 is a possible D gene (5 bases). The CDR3 has 14 amino acids. With 2 bases removed from V and 6 bases from J, the gap between germline ends came to 13 bases. CDR1 MNHNY and CDR2 SVGAGI come from the germline V gene (reference sequence). The chain's CDR3 is CASSYQATVDGYTF. Written as DNA, the CDR3 is TGTGCCAGCAGTTACCAAGCGACAGTTGATGGCTACACCTTC.

The V call is TRBV24-1, the J call TRBJ2-1; 10 bases agree with TRBD2. Germline V lookup: CDR1 KGHDR, CDR2 SFDVKD. There are 15 residues in the CDR3. Germline trimming cut 3 bases from V and 2 bases from J; bases unmatched to any gene: 0. DNA for the CDR3: TGTGCCACCAGTGATACTAGCGGGGCCTACAATGAGCAGTTCTTC. It yields the protein CATSDTSGAYNEQFF.

The rearrangement uses TRBV6-5 and TRBJ2-3; TRBD2 agrees at 7 bases. Trimming removed 0 bases from V and 2 bases from J; junction bases left unmatched: 8. Germline V gives CDR1 MNHEY, CDR2 SVGAGI. This CDR3 contains 17 residues. The CDR3 reads CASSYSLRGSLTDTQYF. The CDR3 DNA follows: TGTGCCAGCAGTTACTCCCTGCGGGGGTCTCTCACAGATACGCAGTATTTT.

J is TRBJ2-7 and V is TRBV15, with D possibly matching TRBD1 (6 bases). The CDR3 contains 14 residues. Per the germline V gene, CDR1 is LNHNV and CDR2 is YYDKDF (reference sequence). The V end was cut by 1 base, the J end by 3 bases, with 10 bases between. CDR3 residues: CATSRGPGDYEQYF. Here the CDR3 DNA reads TGTGCCACCAGCAGAGGCCCAGGGGACTACGAGCAGTACTTC.

The chain uses TRBV3-1 and TRBJ2-7; no clear D gene. There are 16 residues in the CDR3. V dropped 0 bases and J dropped 3 bases, with 15 bases sitting between them. Germline V lookup: CDR1 LGHDT, CDR2 YNNKEL (reference sequence). The CDR3 DNA reads TGTGCCAGCAGCCAAGAACGAGGACCCACCTTCTACGAGCAGTACTTC. Protein product: CASSQERGPTFYEQYF.

This chain joins TRBV7-9 and TRBJ2-7; tentative D call: TRBD1 (6 bases). Trimming pared 10 bases from V and 0 bases from J, leaving 10 bases between. Germline V gene sequence: CDR1 SEHNR, CDR2 FQNEAQ (reference sequence). The CDR3 covers 12 residues. CDR3 nucleotide sequence: TGTGCCATAAGGGGGAGCTCCTACGAGCAGTACTTC. Protein product: CAIRGSSYEQYF.

The chain has TRBV25-1 and TRBJ2-1; weak D call: TRBD2 (5 bases). CDR1 and CDR2 (germline): MGHDK, SYGVNS. There are 18 residues in the CDR3. Trimming removed 0 bases from V and 7 bases from J, with 22 bases in between. This CDR3 reads CASSEYFNGVERGNEQFF. In nucleotides, the CDR3 is TGTGCCAGCAGTGAATATTTTAATGGCGTTGAAAGAGGGAATGAGCAGTTCTTC.